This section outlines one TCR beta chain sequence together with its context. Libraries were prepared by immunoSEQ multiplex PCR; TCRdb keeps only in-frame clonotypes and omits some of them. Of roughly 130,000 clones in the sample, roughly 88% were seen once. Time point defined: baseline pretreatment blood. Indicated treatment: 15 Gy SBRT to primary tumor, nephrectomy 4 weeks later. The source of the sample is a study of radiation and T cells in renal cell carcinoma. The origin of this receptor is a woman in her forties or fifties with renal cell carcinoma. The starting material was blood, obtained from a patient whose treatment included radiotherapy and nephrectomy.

The CDR3 sequence is CATGQNNYYGYTF. CDR3 coding DNA: TGTGCCACCGGACAGAACAACTACTATGGCTACACCTTC. The chain recombines TRBV19 with TRBJ1-2; D might be TRBD1 (6 bases). Trimming stripped 10 bases from V and 3 bases from J, with 15 bases between. Germline CDR1 is LNHDA and CDR2 is SQIVND (reference sequence). This CDR3 comprises 13 residues.